This T cell receptor beta chain comes out of a study of cytomegalovirus exposure and HLA in healthy donors. Study results and limitations: Specificity of three CMV-associated chains for CMV antigens was verified in vitro. A later analysis showed HLA-associated TCR beta chains outstripping equally common others in clonal expansion.

PCR amplification relied on 60 Vbeta primers (plus 13 Jbeta primers). Generated by immunoSEQ multiplex PCR, the TCRdb table keeps only in-frame clones and is missing some. The sample holds about 90,000 clones, 55% to 70% seen once. Nominally healthy donors were sampled, though unrecorded immune exposures were likely. On this clone: The antigen is unknown. Compared with germline, one end of the junction differs, possibly owing to a read error.

There are 14 residues in the CDR3. Germline CDR1 reads SEHNR; CDR2 reads FQNEAQ (reference sequence). Sequenced material: PBMCs. The TCR sequence derives from a woman aged 45-65 years in good health and CMV-seropositive. The chain links TRBV7-9 to TRBJ1-2; possibly TRBD1 for D (6 bases). As DNA, the CDR3 is TGTTCCAGCAGCCCTCCTCAGGGGTTCTATGGCTACACCTTC. Its protein product is CSSSPPQGFYGYTF.